A selection of T cell receptor beta chains follows, all from one sample in a study of OX40 agonist ivuxolimab in advanced cancers. This table comes from immunoSEQ multiplex PCR, and its TCRdb copy is limited to in-frame clones, with some not included. The sample lists over 55,000 clones; approximately 79% were seen once. Specimen: CD4+ or CD8+ T cells sorted from blood, collected in a trial of the OX40 agonist ivuxolimab. The receptors were gathered from an adult with an advanced solid tumor such as melanoma, head and neck, liver or kidney cancer. The CDR3 runs from the conserved cysteine through the conserved F or W. D genes are given only for firm matches. Clone size, where shown, is once, few, many, or a class for clones that have expanded.

v_call	j_call	clone_size	d_call	cdr3_aa	cdr3_nt
TRBV6-1	TRBJ2-7	.	TRBD1	CVSNKDRGSYEQYF	TGTGTCAGCAATAAAGACAGGGGTTCCTACGAGCAGTACTTC
TRBV13	TRBJ1-6	once	.	CASNRGPLGNSPLHF	TGTGCCAGCAACCGGGGGCCTCTAGGTAATTCACCCCTCCACTTT
TRBV7-2	TRBJ2-3	.	.	CASSLGLRGHTDTQYF	TGTGCCAGCAGCTTAGGTCTTCGGGGACACACAGATACGCAGTATTTT
TRBV11-3	TRBJ2-2	.	TRBD2	CASSKRRLAANTGELFF	TGTGCCAGCAGCAAAAGGCGACTAGCGGCAAACACCGGGGAGCTGTTTTTT
TRBV7-9	TRBJ1-1	.	.	CASRGRNTEAFF	TGTGCCAGCAGAGGGCGGAACACTGAAGCTTTCTTT
TRBV18	TRBJ1-1	.	TRBD1	CASSLKGTANTEAFF	TGTGCCAGCTCACTCAAAGGGACAGCGAACACTGAAGCTTTCTTT
TRBV7-2	TRBJ1-2	once	.	CASSWGGGLGYTF	TGTGCCAGCAGCTGGGGTGGGGGGCTTGGCTACACCTTC
TRBV6-5	TRBJ1-1	.	.	CASSYGALNTEAFF	TGTGCCAGCAGTTACGGAGCTTTGAACACTGAAGCTTTCTTT
TRBV6-5	TRBJ1-3	.	.	CASTNPDGNTIYF	TGTGCCAGCACCAACCCGGATGGAAACACCATATATTTT
TRBV9	TRBJ2-7	.	.	CASSVGPRIDYEQYF	TGTGCCAGCAGCGTGGGACCCAGAATCGATTACGAGCAGTACTTC
TRBV9	TRBJ1-2	.	.	CASSALRGLSAGYGYTF	TGTGCCAGCAGCGCCCTAAGGGGTTTAAGTGCGGGCTATGGCTACACCTTC
TRBV7-9	TRBJ1-2	.	.	CASSSSGPGYGYTF	TGTGCCAGCAGCTCTTCAGGGCCCGGCTATGGCTACACCTTC
TRBV11-1	TRBJ2-3	.	.	CASSSMRFLGPSTDTQYF	TGTGCCAGCAGCTCCATGAGGTTTTTGGGACCTAGCACAGATACGCAGTATTTT
TRBV18	TRBJ2-7	.	.	CASSLGVYEQYF	TGTGCCAGCTCACTAGGGGTCTACGAGCAGTACTTC
TRBV4-3	TRBJ2-7	.	.	CASSQGGSSYEQYF	TGCGCCAGCAGCCAAGGAGGGAGCTCCTACGAGCAGTACTTC
TRBV5-1	TRBJ2-7	.	.	CASSLDLYEQYF	TGCGCCAGCAGCCTGGACCTGTACGAGCAGTACTTC
TRBV6-6	TRBJ2-6	.	.	CASSYGLPGANVLTF	TGTGCCAGCAGTTACGGGCTTCCCGGGGCCAACGTCCTGACTTTC
TRBV4-3	TRBJ1-1	few	.	CASSQAQDRGEAFF	TGCGCCAGCAGCCAAGCACAGGACCGCGGTGAAGCTTTCTTT
TRBV15	TRBJ1-2	.	.	CATSRASGGRSDGYTF	TGTGCCACCAGCAGAGCCTCAGGTGGCCGTTCCGATGGCTACACCTTC
TRBV18	TRBJ1-1	few	.	CASSPLTVEAFF	TGTGCCAGCTCCCCTCTTACGGTTGAAGCTTTCTTT
TRBV4-2	TRBJ1-1	.	.	CASSQDPQGTGLTEAFF	TGTGCCAGCAGCCAAGATCCTCAGGGCACAGGATTAACTGAAGCTTTCTTT
TRBV9	TRBJ1-3	.	TRBD1	CASSSRQGGGNTIYF	TGTGCCAGCAGCTCCCGACAGGGAGGGGGAAACACCATATATTTT
TRBV30	TRBJ1-5	once	.	CAWSVSPGGQPQHF	TGTGCCTGGAGTGTGTCCCCCGGGGGTCAGCCCCAGCATTTT
TRBV28	TRBJ2-1	.	.	CASSLLGYNEQFF	TGTGCCAGCAGCCTCCTGGGTTACAATGAGCAGTTCTTC
TRBV11-1	TRBJ1-2	.	.	CASSFSGVTNYGYTF	TGTGCCAGCAGCTTCTCGGGCGTTACTAACTATGGCTACACCTTC
TRBV6-5	TRBJ1-1	.	.	CASSSSLPARATEAFF	TGTGCCAGCAGTTCAAGCCTACCCGCGAGGGCCACTGAAGCTTTCTTT
TRBV6-5	TRBJ1-1	.	.	CASRRTLGDTEAFF	TGTGCCAGCAGGAGAACCTTGGGGGACACTGAAGCTTTCTTT
TRBV2	TRBJ1-5	.	.	CASKSGGAANQPQHF	TGTGCCAGCAAGTCCGGTGGGGCGGCGAATCAGCCCCAGCATTTT
TRBV5-4	TRBJ1-1	.	TRBD1	CASSLAYSLRQGHTEAFF	TGTGCCAGCAGCTTGGCCTATTCCCTGCGACAGGGCCACACTGAAGCTTTCTTT
TRBV7-6	TRBJ1-2	.	.	CASSEGSDYGYTF	TGTGCCAGCAGTGAGGGGTCCGACTATGGCTACACCTTC
TRBV5-5	TRBJ1-3	.	.	CASSLFGITDSGNTIYF	TGTGCCAGCAGCTTGTTCGGGATTACAGACTCTGGAAACACCATATATTTT
TRBV27	TRBJ1-5	once	.	CASSLYMVAGANQPQHF	TGTGCCAGCAGTTTATACATGGTGGCAGGGGCTAATCAGCCCCAGCATTTT
TRBV19	TRBJ2-2	.	TRBD1	CASSIWRSDRGGTGELFF	TGTGCCAGTAGTATATGGCGGTCGGACAGGGGAGGCACCGGGGAGCTGTTTTTT
TRBV27	TRBJ2-7	.	.	CASSLSGPIKYF	TGTGCCAGCAGTTTATCGGGACCTATCAAGTACTTC
TRBV7-3	TRBJ1-2	.	.	CASSLEAGQGYTF	TGTGCCAGCAGCTTAGAGGCAGGGCAAGGCTACACCTTC
TRBV5-1	TRBJ2-5	few	.	CASSGIRTEQETQYF	TGCGCCAGCAGCGGAATCCGGACGGAACAAGAGACCCAGTACTTC
TRBV9	TRBJ1-1	once	.	CASSPRYGGTEAFF	TGTGCCAGCAGCCCCCGTTATGGAGGAACTGAAGCTTTCTTT
TRBV7-2	TRBJ2-7	once	TRBD1	CASSLIQGGEQYF	TGTGCCAGCAGCTTAATACAGGGGGGCGAGCAGTACTTC
TRBV9	TRBJ1-5	.	TRBD1	CASSGGQAGGNQPQHF	TGTGCCAGCAGCGGAGGACAGGCAGGAGGCAATCAGCCCCAGCATTTT
TRBV7-8	TRBJ1-2	.	.	CASSPDRQWGYGYTF	TGTGCCAGCAGCCCTGACAGGCAGTGGGGCTATGGCTACACCTTC
TRBV28	TRBJ1-5	once	.	CASSLPPGTSNQPQHF	TGTGCCAGCAGTTTACCCCCTGGGACAAGCAATCAGCCCCAGCATTTT
TRBV13	TRBJ1-3	.	.	CASSLGDGRNTIYF	TGTGCCAGCAGCTTAGGGGACGGAAGAAACACCATATATTTT
TRBV9	TRBJ2-1	.	TRBD1	CASSAFSGTGYNEQFF	TGTGCCAGCAGCGCATTCTCCGGGACAGGCTACAATGAGCAGTTCTTC
TRBV7-6	TRBJ1-5	.	.	CASSLAGVGSNQPQHF	TGTGCCAGCAGCTTAGCAGGGGTCGGTAGCAATCAGCCCCAGCATTTT
TRBV6-6	TRBJ1-1	once	TRBD1	CASRRKQGTEAFF	TGTGCCAGCAGACGCAAACAGGGGACTGAAGCTTTCTTT
TRBV6-5	TRBJ2-4	.	.	CASSSTSPLAKNIQYF	TGTGCCAGCAGTTCTACTAGTCCATTAGCCAAAAACATTCAGTACTTC
TRBV29-1	TRBJ2-1	.	.	CSVIRAGWDEQFF	TGCAGCGTAATTCGGGCGGGTTGGGATGAGCAGTTCTTC
TRBV5-6	TRBJ1-3	.	.	CASSPGSGNTIYF	TGTGCCAGCAGCCCGGGCTCTGGAAACACCATATATTTT
TRBV18	TRBJ1-6	.	.	CASSPRTDHNSPLHF	TGTGCCAGCTCACCACGGACTGACCATAATTCACCCCTCCACTTT
TRBV7-2	TRBJ2-5	.	TRBD2	CASSPPPKGLADLQETQYF	TGTGCCAGCAGCCCTCCCCCCAAGGGACTAGCGGACCTCCAAGAGACCCAGTACTTC
TRBV7-6	TRBJ1-1	.	.	CASKRGPNTEAFF	TGTGCCAGCAAAAGGGGCCCGAACACTGAAGCTTTCTTT
TRBV6-5	TRBJ1-6	.	TRBD1	CASRMTGLRSPLHF	TGTGCCAGCAGAATGACAGGGCTGCGATCACCCCTCCACTTT
TRBV5-5	TRBJ1-2	.	.	CASSYYPLSGKPYGYTF	TGTGCCAGCAGCTACTATCCTCTGTCAGGCAAGCCCTATGGCTACACCTTC
TRBV7-2	TRBJ1-1	.	.	CASSLETRNTEAFF	TGTGCCAGCAGCTTAGAGACAAGGAACACTGAAGCTTTCTTT
TRBV30	TRBJ1-6	.	TRBD1	CAWTGQGGSPLHF	TGTGCCTGGACAGGACAGGGAGGGTCACCCCTCCACTTT
TRBV28	TRBJ1-5	.	TRBD1	CASSITGQGSQPQHF	TGTGCCAGCAGTATTACGGGACAGGGAAGTCAGCCCCAGCATTTT
TRBV10-3	TRBJ2-5	few	.	CAISSWADQETQYF	TGTGCCATCAGTAGCTGGGCGGATCAAGAGACCCAGTACTTC